One and the same sample provided the 10 T cell receptor beta chains below, sequenced in a study of blood T cell repertoires in COVID-19. Only in-frame clones appear in the TCRdb table, and some are missing; sequencing was by immunoSEQ multiplex PCR. Of 250,000 or so clones listed, about nine tenths are singletons. Sequencing was carried out using PBMCs or T cells enriched from blood (not recorded which). These receptors came from a woman aged 25-40 years with acute COVID-19.

The chain uses TRBV6-7 and TRBJ2-5; the match to TRBD1 covers 10 bases. TRBV6-7 counts as an open reading frame of uncertain function. Germline trimming cut 9 bases from V and 5 bases from J; bases unmatched to any gene: 6. This CDR3 contains 13 residues. The CDR3 spells CARRQGAVETQYF. The CDR3 DNA follows: TGTGCCAGAAGACAGGGGGCTGTGGAGACCCAGTACTTC.

The DNA of the CDR3 is TGCGCCAGCAGCCGGGACAATGCTTACGAGCAGTACTTC. Protein: CASSRDNAYEQYF. This rearrangement joins TRBV5-1 to TRBJ2-7, with D tentatively TRBD1 (6 bases). This CDR3 comprises 13 residues. CDR1 and CDR2 (germline): SGHRS, YFSETQ. V was clipped by 4 bases and J by 4 bases, with 12 bases between them.

This sequence joins TRBV6-4 and TRBJ2-3; possible D gene TRBD2, 6 bases. The V gene lost 6 bases and the J gene lost 3 bases, with 13 bases spanning the gap. Per the germline V gene, CDR1 is MRHNA and CDR2 is SNTAGT. The CDR3 is 14 amino acids. As DNA, the CDR3 is TGTGCCAGCAGCTCGGGACTCCTGACAGATACGCAGTATTTT. This codes for CASSSGLLTDTQYF.

This clone has just one count. This chain links TRBV27 with TRBJ2-1; D remains ambiguous. The CDR3 totals 15 residues. V shed 2 bases and J shed 6 bases, with 14 bases lying between them. Germline-derived CDR1 and CDR2 are MNHEY and SMNVEV (reference sequence). The CDR3: CASSLREASGNEQFF. The CDR3 DNA sequence: TGTGCCAGCAGTTTACGTGAGGCTTCGGGCAATGAGCAGTTCTTC.

The J gene is TRBJ1-5, the V gene TRBV7-3, with 8 bases aligning to TRBD1. The trim removed 5 bases at V and 1 base at J, leaving 4 bases unmatched. The CDR3 loop spans 15 amino acids. Germline V CDR1 and CDR2: SGHTA, FQGTGA. CDR3 nucleotide sequence: TGTGCCAGCAGCCCAACAGGGGGAAGCAATCAGCCCCAGCATTTT. Its protein is CASSPTGGSNQPQHF. The full variable domain, completed using reference TRBV7-3 and TRBJ1-5, is GAGVSQTPSNKVTEKGKYVELRCDPISGHTALYWYRQSLGQGPEFLIYFQGTGAADDSGLPNDRFFAVRPEGSVSTLKIQRTERGDSAVYLCASSPTGGSNQPQHFGDGTRLSIL.

This chain uses TRBV5-1 with TRBJ2-7; TRBD2 agrees at 10 bases. The CDR3 runs to 16 residues. J lost 2 bases, V lost 4 bases, and 9 bases had no gene match. Germline loops: CDR1 SGHRS, CDR2 YFSETQ. The CDR3 region is CASSPSGGIGTYEQYF. As DNA, the CDR3 is TGCGCCAGCAGCCCTAGCGGGGGTATTGGGACCTACGAGCAGTACTTC. The whole variable domain, filled in from reference TRBV5-1 and TRBJ2-7, reads KAGVTQTPRYLIKTRGQQVTLSCSPISGHRSVSWYQQTPGQGLQFLFEYFSETQRNKGNFPGRFSGRQFSNSRSEMNVSTLELGDSALYLCASSPSGGIGTYEQYFGPGTRLTVT.

This sequence joins TRBV11-2 and TRBJ2-5; 10 bases align to TRBD1. The CDR3 runs 15 residues. The germline V gene has CDR1 SGHAT and CDR2 FQNNGV. The J segment lost 5 bases and the V segment lost 5 bases, leaving 8 bases of the junction unmatched. CDR3 sequence: CASSATGTGVETQYF. The CDR3 coding sequence is TGTGCCAGCAGCGCAACCGGGACAGGGGTGGAGACCCAGTACTTC.

J is TRBJ2-1 and V is TRBV7-9; D is unresolved. V lost 2 bases and J lost 5, with 10 bases in between. Germline V CDR1 and CDR2: SEHNR, FQNEAQ (reference sequence). The CDR3 contains 14 residues. The CDR3 nucleotides are TGTGCCAGCAGCTTAACAAGGAGAAACAATGAGCAGTTCTTC. As protein: CASSLTRRNNEQFF.

The chain carries TRBV13 and TRBJ2-7; TRBD2 matches 8 bases. Germline V gene lookup returns CDR1 PRHDT and CDR2 FYEKMQ (reference sequence). V gave up 2 bases and J gave up 5 bases; unmatched junction bases: 17. The CDR3 consists of 18 residues. CDR3 nucleotide sequence: TGTGCCAGCAGCTTACTGCCCAGCGGGAGTACGTCGGATCACGAGCAGTACTTC. Its translation is CASSLLPSGSTSDHEQYF.

The rearrangement joins TRBV28 to TRBJ2-7; 7 bases are shared with TRBD2. The V gene end was trimmed by 3 bases and the J gene end by 4 bases; junction bases not matched to a gene: 15. Germline V gives CDR1 MDHEN, CDR2 SYDVKM. This CDR3 contains 17 residues. The CDR3 coding sequence is TGTGCCAGCAGTTTGAGGGCGAGCGGGACCCGAAATTACGAGCAGTACTTC. Amino acids: CASSLRASGTRNYEQYF.